These T cell receptor beta chains were read from a single sample in a study of read filtering for tumor transcriptome and immune sequencing. TCRdb itself ran the reads through MiXCR, one entry per CDR3 protein. The sample has more than 30,000 distinct CDR3 sequences, 14% seen once. The sample taken for sequencing was a population of CD138-negative cells sorted from bone marrow. The receptors come from a donor at least 40 years old with multiple myeloma. Both conserved end residues are trimmed from each CDR3. Fields, in order: CDR3 protein, V gene.

CDR3 protein: ASSIIGAGDQPQH
V gene: TRBV19

CDR3 protein: SARDLSGASTDTQY
V gene: TRBV20-1

CDR3 protein: SVEGGHATPYEQY
V gene: TRBV29-1

CDR3 protein: ASSQDGRGIQY
V gene: TRBV2

CDR3 protein: ASSQDPGFDTQY
V gene: TRBV4-3

CDR3 protein: ADIRAEHLNEQF
V gene: TRBV7-9

CDR3 protein: ASSKGGLRTEAF
V gene: TRBV12-3/TRBV12-4

CDR3 protein: ASSLGLAGYEQY
V gene: TRBV11-2

CDR3 protein: ASSSTDRETQY
V gene: TRBV7-9

CDR3 protein: ASSYLGLTYNEQF
V gene: TRBV6-5

CDR3 protein: ASSFTPGELF
V gene: TRBV7-3

CDR3 protein: ATSFHYSTDTQY
V gene: TRBV7-9

CDR3 protein: ASSLQTYEQY
V gene: TRBV28

CDR3 protein: ASSLDLTGLITEAF
V gene: TRBV7-8

CDR3 protein: ASSLLRGYYEQY
V gene: TRBV28

CDR3 protein: SAREWHYNEQF
V gene: TRBV20-1

CDR3 protein: SAPRTSGGATGELF
V gene: TRBV20-1

CDR3 protein: ASRQRQGPTDTQY
V gene: TRBV12-3/TRBV12-4

CDR3 protein: ASSSPDRVGEF
V gene: TRBV7-9

CDR3 protein: ASSLEGGGQPQH
V gene: TRBV19

CDR3 protein: ASSLFLGLAGSSYEQY
V gene: TRBV28

CDR3 protein: ASSFGGGELF
V gene: TRBV7-9

CDR3 protein: ASSKTGGEGQPQH
V gene: TRBV19

CDR3 protein: ASSSTGAFNQPQH
V gene: TRBV7-9

CDR3 protein: ASTEVGYSGNTIY
V gene: TRBV27

CDR3 protein: SARDLGGSEETQY
V gene: TRBV20-1

CDR3 protein: SARGPAGQETQY
V gene: TRBV20-1

CDR3 protein: ASSQTDYTEAF
V gene: TRBV11-2

CDR3 protein: ASSLQGPYGYT
V gene: TRBV6-6

CDR3 protein: SARVVYGYT
V gene: TRBV20-1

CDR3 protein: ASSLGTSTDTQY
V gene: TRBV5-1

CDR3 protein: ASSLSAATNEKLF
V gene: TRBV7-9

CDR3 protein: ASSLSVPGDEKLF
V gene: TRBV28

CDR3 protein: ATTRKNIQY
V gene: TRBV19

CDR3 protein: ASSSARGGLYGYT
V gene: TRBV19

CDR3 protein: ASSLTVRMPGNTIY
V gene: TRBV5-6

CDR3 protein: ASTLTATYEQY
V gene: TRBV6-2/TRBV6-3

CDR3 protein: ASTIRGGLTDNEQF
V gene: TRBV7-9

CDR3 protein: ASSPGRGEKLF
V gene: TRBV10-2

CDR3 protein: ASSSRGDGYT
V gene: TRBV7-8

CDR3 protein: ASSPRDSSYEQY
V gene: TRBV7-2

CDR3 protein: ASSPPDRGRGQY
V gene: TRBV2

CDR3 protein: ASSLSLGTDTQY
V gene: TRBV14

CDR3 protein: ASSPGGGVGEKLF
V gene: TRBV7-3

CDR3 protein: ASSPPLALTDTQC
V gene: TRBV7-2

CDR3 protein: ATSDTLNTEAF
V gene: TRBV6-1

CDR3 protein: ASSVGQLINTDTQY
V gene: TRBV9

CDR3 protein: AWSGGQRETQY
V gene: TRBV30

CDR3 protein: ASSLAAYQETQY
V gene: TRBV13

CDR3 protein: ATSDLGGTDTQY
V gene: TRBV24-1

CDR3 protein: ASSSGTGEGNEQF
V gene: TRBV5-4

CDR3 protein: ASSLELAAETQY
V gene: TRBV5-1

CDR3 protein: ASTRGTTSTDTQY
V gene: TRBV12-3/TRBV12-4

CDR3 protein: ASSFRLYNEQF
V gene: TRBV28

CDR3 protein: ASSPLPSVGETQY
V gene: TRBV18

CDR3 protein: ASSRGPSQPQH
V gene: TRBV7-9